One sample yielded the 8 T cell receptor beta chains listed below, sequenced in a study of response to subunit inactivated influenza vaccine. TCRdb analysed the RT-PCR reads with MiXCR anew, one entry per CDR3 protein. The profile shows fewer than 600,000 distinct CDR3 sequences, 6% to 9% of them singletons. The source was PBMCs from blood, collected approximately 25 months after vaccination. All receptors come from a man between 45 and 75 years old who received an inactivated influenza vaccine.

The V gene is TRBV13, the J gene TRBJ2-1; D ambiguous. The CDR3 length is 14 residues. V was pared by 5 bases and J by 6 bases, with 14 bases between. Germline CDR1 reads PRHDT; CDR2 reads FYEKMQ (reference sequence). CDR3 amino acids: CASSPPWGSNEQFF. As DNA, the CDR3 is TGTGCCAGCAGCCCGCCTTGGGGAAGCAATGAGCAGTTCTTC.

This clonotype has ten or more counts. V and J are TRBV20-1 and TRBJ1-4; 7 bases line up with TRBD1. Germline V lookup: CDR1 DFQATT, CDR2 SNEGSKA (reference sequence). This CDR3 is 15 amino acids long. V trimming: 0 bases; J trimming: 4 bases; junction bases outside the gene matches: 5. This CDR3 reads CSARDVDRVNEKLFF. CDR3 in DNA: TGCAGTGCTAGAGACGTCGACAGGGTTAATGAAAAACTGTTTTTT.

This clonotype was observed a handful of times. DNA for the CDR3: TGCGCCAGCAGTTTCGTTGGACTAGCGGGATACAATGAGCAGTTCTTC. It yields the protein CASSFVGLAGYNEQFF. This rearrangement joins TRBV5-1 to TRBJ2-1, with TRBD2 matching 12 bases. Trimming took 5 bases from V and 4 from J; bases not matched to a gene: 7. The length of the CDR3 is 16 residues. Germline V CDR1 and CDR2: SGHRS, YFSETQ.

The chain carries TRBV7-8 and TRBJ2-3; 10 nucleotides match TRBD1. With 5 bases clipped from V and 3 bases from J, the junction kept 5 bases outside the gene matches. Germline V lookup: CDR1 SGHVS, CDR2 FQNEAQ. The CDR3 runs 15 residues. The CDR3 DNA is TGTGCCAGCAGCGTCCGGGACAGGGGAACAGATACGCAGTATTTT. Translated: CASSVRDRGTDTQYF.

The V and J genes are TRBV5-1 and TRBJ2-7; 7 nucleotides line up with TRBD1. This CDR3 spans 14 amino acids. The germline V gene encodes CDR1 SGHRS and CDR2 YFSETQ. V shed 4 bases and J 6 bases; nucleotides not matched to a gene: 10. Here the CDR3 DNA reads TGCGCCAGCAGCGCACGACAGGGTTTGGTCGAGCAGTACTTC. This translates into CASSARQGLVEQYF. Based on the CDR3 plus reference TRBV5-1 and TRBJ2-7, the full variable domain is KAGVTQTPRYLIKTRGQQVTLSCSPISGHRSVSWYQQTPGQGLQFLFEYFSETQRNKGNFPGRFSGRQFSNSRSEMNVSTLELGDSALYLCASSARQGLVEQYFGPGTRLTVT.

This clonotype was recorded many times. The chain has TRBV5-1 and TRBJ2-7, with 8 bases fitting TRBD1. The CDR3 has 13 amino acids. Germline V lookup: CDR1 SGHRS, CDR2 YFSETQ. V shed 0 bases, J shed 6 bases, and the junction held 2 bases outside the gene matches. CDR3 nucleotides: TGCGCCAGCAGCTTGGACAGGGGGTCCGAGCAGTACTTC. It encodes CASSLDRGSEQYF.

About this clonotype itself: A much larger clonotype is one base distant, so this may be a read error. V is TRBV11-2 and J is TRBJ2-7; TRBD1 is a possible D gene (5 bases). V was trimmed by 5 bases and J by 4 bases, leaving 21 bases between them. Germline CDR1 SGHAT, CDR2 FQNNGV. This CDR3 is built from 16 residues. This CDR3 is CASSTSGHRGHYEQYF. The CDR3 DNA is TGTGCCAGCAGCACGTCCGGACACCGCGGCCATTACGAGCAGTACTTC.

The chain links TRBV12-3 or TRBV12-4 to TRBJ2-1, with D tentatively TRBD2 (6 bases). This CDR3 is 18 amino acids long. Trimming shortened V by 1 base and J by 3 bases, and 19 bases separated the two germline ends. CDR3 in DNA: TGTGCCAGCAGTTTAGGTATCAATCCGGGACTGAACTACAATGAGCAGTTCTTC. Its translation is CASSLGINPGLNYNEQFF.